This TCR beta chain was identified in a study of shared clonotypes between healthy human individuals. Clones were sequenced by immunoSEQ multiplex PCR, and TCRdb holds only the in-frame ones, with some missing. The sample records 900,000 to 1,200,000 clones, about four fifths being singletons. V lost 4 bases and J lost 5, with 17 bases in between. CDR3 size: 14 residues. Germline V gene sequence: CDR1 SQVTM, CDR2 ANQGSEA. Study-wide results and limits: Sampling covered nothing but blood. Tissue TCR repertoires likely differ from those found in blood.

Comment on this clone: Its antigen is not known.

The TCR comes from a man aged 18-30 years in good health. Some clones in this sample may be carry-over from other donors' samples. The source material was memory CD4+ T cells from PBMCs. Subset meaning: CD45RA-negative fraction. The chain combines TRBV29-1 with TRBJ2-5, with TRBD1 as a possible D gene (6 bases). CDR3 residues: CSVGGITGLETQYF. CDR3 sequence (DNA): TGCAGCGTTGGAGGGATCACAGGGCTGGAGACCCAGTACTTC.